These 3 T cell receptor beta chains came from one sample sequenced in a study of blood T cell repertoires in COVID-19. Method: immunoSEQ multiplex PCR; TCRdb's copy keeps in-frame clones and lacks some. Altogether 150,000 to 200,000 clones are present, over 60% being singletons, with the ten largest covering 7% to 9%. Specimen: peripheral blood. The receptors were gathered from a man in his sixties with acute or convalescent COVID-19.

This CDR3 reads CASSLSYRGLGHTEAFF. In DNA form, the CDR3 reads TGTGCCAGCAGTTTATCCTACAGGGGTTTAGGGCACACTGAAGCTTTCTTT. The V call is TRBV27, the J call TRBJ1-1, with 7 bases matching TRBD1. Germline V gene data show CDR1 as MNHEY and CDR2 as SMNVEV (reference sequence). The CDR3 is made up of 17 amino acids. With 0 bases clipped from V and 3 bases from J, the junction kept 10 bases outside the gene matches.

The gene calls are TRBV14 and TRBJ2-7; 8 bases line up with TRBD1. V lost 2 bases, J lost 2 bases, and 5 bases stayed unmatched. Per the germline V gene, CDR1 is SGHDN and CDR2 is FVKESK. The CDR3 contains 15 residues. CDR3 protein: CASSQNRGAAYEQYF. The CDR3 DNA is TGTGCCAGCAGCCAAAACAGGGGGGCAGCCTACGAGCAGTACTTC.

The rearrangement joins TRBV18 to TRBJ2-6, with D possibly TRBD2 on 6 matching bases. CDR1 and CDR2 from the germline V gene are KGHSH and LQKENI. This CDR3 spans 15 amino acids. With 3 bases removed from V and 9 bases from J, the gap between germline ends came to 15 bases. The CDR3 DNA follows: TGTGCCAGCTCACCCGCCGTAGGAGCGGGCAACGTCCTGACTTTC. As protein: CASSPAVGAGNVLTF.